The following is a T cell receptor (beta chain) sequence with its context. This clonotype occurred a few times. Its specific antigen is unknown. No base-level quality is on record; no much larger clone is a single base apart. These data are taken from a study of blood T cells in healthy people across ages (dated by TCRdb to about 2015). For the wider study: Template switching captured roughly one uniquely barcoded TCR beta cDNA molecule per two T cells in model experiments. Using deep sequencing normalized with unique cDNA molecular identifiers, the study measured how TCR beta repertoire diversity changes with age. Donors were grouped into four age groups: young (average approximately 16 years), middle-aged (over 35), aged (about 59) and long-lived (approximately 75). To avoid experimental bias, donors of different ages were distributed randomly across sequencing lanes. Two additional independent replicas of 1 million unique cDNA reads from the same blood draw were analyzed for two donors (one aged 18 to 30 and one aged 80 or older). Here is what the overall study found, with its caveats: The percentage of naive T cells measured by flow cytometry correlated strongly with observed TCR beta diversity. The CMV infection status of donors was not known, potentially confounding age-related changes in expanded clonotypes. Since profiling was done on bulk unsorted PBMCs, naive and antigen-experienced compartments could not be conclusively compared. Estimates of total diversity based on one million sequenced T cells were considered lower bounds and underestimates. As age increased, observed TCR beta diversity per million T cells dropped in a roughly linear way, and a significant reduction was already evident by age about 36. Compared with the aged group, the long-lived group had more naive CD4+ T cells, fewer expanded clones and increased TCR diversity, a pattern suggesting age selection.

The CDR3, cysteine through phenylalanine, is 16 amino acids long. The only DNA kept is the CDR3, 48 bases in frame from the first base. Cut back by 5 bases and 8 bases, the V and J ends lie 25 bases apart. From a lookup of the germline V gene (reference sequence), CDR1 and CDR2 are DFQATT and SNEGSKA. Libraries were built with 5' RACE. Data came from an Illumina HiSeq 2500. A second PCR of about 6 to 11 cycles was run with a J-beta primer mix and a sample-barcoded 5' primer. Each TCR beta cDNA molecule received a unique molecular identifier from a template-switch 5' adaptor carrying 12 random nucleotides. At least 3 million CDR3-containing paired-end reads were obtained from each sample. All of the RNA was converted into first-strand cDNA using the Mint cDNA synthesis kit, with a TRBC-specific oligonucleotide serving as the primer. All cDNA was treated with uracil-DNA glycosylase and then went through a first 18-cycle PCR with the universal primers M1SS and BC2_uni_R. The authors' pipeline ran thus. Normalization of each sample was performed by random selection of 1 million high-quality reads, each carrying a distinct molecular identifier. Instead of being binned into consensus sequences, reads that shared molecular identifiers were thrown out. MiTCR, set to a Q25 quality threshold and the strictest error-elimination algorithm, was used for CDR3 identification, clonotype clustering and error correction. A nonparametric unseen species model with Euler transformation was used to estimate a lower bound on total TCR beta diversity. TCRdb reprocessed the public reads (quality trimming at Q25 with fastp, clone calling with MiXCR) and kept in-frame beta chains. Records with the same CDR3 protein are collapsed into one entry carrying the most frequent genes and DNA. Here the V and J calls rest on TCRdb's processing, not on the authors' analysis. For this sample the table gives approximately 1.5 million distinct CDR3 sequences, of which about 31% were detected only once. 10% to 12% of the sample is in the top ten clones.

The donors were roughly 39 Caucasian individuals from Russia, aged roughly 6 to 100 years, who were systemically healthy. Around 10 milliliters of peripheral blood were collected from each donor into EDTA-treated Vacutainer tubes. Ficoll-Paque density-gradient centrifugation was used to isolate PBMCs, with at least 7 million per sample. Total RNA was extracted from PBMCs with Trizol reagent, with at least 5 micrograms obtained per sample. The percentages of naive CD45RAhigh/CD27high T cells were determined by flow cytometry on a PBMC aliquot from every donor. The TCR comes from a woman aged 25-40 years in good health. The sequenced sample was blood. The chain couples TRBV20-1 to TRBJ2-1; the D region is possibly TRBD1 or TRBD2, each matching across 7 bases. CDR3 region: CSAEGAGTNKDHEQFF. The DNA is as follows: TGCAGTGCTGAGGGGGCCGGGACTAACAAGGACCATGAGCAGTTCTTC.